This is a list of T cell receptor beta chains from one sample in a study of cytomegalovirus exposure and HLA in healthy donors. This table comes from immunoSEQ multiplex PCR, and its TCRdb copy is limited to in-frame clones, with some not included. The sample shows about 160,000 clones, 70% to 90% of them seen only once. The sequenced sample consisted of PBMCs. The source of these receptors is a man younger than 30 in good health and CMV-seropositive. Each CDR3 is given with its conserved first and last residue. The D gene is left open where the match is weak. Not every row has a clone size; where given, it reads once, few, many or a size class.

TRBV9,TRBJ2-3,14,-,few,CASSAFVGTDTQYF,TGTGCCAGCAGCGCCTTCGTCGGCACAGATACGCAGTATTTT
TRBV9,TRBJ2-3,15,-,-,CASSGSGGRSDTQYF,TGTGCCAGCAGCGGAAGTGGGGGCAGGTCAGATACGCAGTATTTT
TRBV5-1,TRBJ1-5,14,TRBD1,-,CASSFTGQGQPQHF,TGCGCCAGCAGCTTCACGGGACAGGGGCAGCCCCAGCATTTT
TRBV5-1,TRBJ2-3,16,-,-,CASIDNPDSYTDTQYF,TGCGCCAGCATCGACAACCCGGACAGCTACACAGATACGCAGTATTTT
TRBV11-2,TRBJ2-7,18,TRBD2,-,CASSFGLAGGSESDEQYF,TGTGCCAGCAGCTTCGGACTAGCGGGGGGTAGCGAGAGTGACGAGCAGTACTTC
TRBV7-8,TRBJ1-1,16,TRBD1,-,CASSLRDRFMNTEAFF,TGTGCCAGCAGCCTCCGGGACAGATTTATGAACACTGAAGCTTTCTTT
TRBV11-2,TRBJ1-2,14,-,-,CASSSGPEGYGYTF,TGTGCCAGCAGCTCCGGACCGGAGGGCTATGGCTACACCTTC
TRBV5-6,TRBJ2-5,13,-,-,CASSLIGGETQYF,TGTGCCAGCAGCTTGATAGGGGGAGAGACCCAGTACTTC
TRBV6-6,TRBJ1-1,14,-,-,CASTTVTENTEAFF,TGTGCCAGCACAACTGTTACAGAGAACACTGAAGCTTTCTTT
TRBV9,TRBJ2-3,16,TRBD1,-,CASSVETGGGGDTQYF,TGTGCCAGCAGCGTAGAAACAGGGGGTGGGGGAGATACGCAGTATTTT
TRBV5-1,TRBJ2-7,14,-,-,CASSVTGYSYEQYF,TGCGCCAGCAGCGTGACCGGGTACTCCTACGAGCAGTACTTC
TRBV21-1,TRBJ1-2,14,-,-,CASSKVRQGYGYTF,TGTGCCAGCAGCAAAGTCCGGCAGGGCTATGGCTACACCTTC
TRBV7-9,TRBJ2-1,19,TRBD2,-,CASSPYPTSGTSNYNEQFF,TGTGCCAGCAGCCCTTACCCCACTTCCGGGACTAGCAACTACAATGAGCAGTTCTTC
TRBV7-2,TRBJ2-7,15,-,-,CASSPGGTASYEQYF,TGTGCCAGCAGCCCGGGCGGGACAGCCTCCTACGAGCAGTACTTC
TRBV18,TRBJ2-7,15,-,-,CASSPQSGGLYEQYF,TGTGCCAGCTCACCACAGAGTGGAGGGCTTTACGAGCAGTACTTC
TRBV11-3,TRBJ1-3,11,-,-,CASTSGNTIYF,TGTGCCAGCACCTCGGGAAACACCATATATTTT
TRBV27,TRBJ1-1,15,-,-,CASSLSRGWVTEAFF,TGTGCCAGCAGTTTAAGTAGGGGTTGGGTCACTGAAGCTTTCTTT
TRBV6-5,TRBJ2-1,14,-,-,CASSVRDSHNEQFF,TGTGCCAGCAGCGTCCGTGACAGCCACAATGAGCAGTTCTTC
TRBV21-1,TRBJ1-4,17,-,-,CASSKGWDRGQNEKLFF,TGTGCCAGCAGCAAAGGATGGGACAGGGGGCAGAATGAAAAACTGTTTTTT
TRBV4-3,TRBJ1-1,15,-,-,CASSQDYGRVGEAFF,TGCGCCAGCAGCCAAGATTATGGCAGGGTCGGTGAAGCTTTCTTT
TRBV19,TRBJ2-1,16,TRBD2,-,CASSTIGGAFYNEQFF,TGTGCCAGTAGTACGATCGGGGGGGCCTTCTACAATGAGCAGTTCTTC
TRBV7-3,TRBJ2-7,14,-,-,CASSPSGVSYEQYF,TGTGCCAGCAGCCCATCCGGTGTCTCCTACGAGCAGTACTTC
TRBV25-1,TRBJ2-3,15,TRBD1,-,CASSGWTGITDTQYF,TGTGCCAGCAGTGGTTGGACAGGGATAACAGATACGCAGTATTTT
TRBV6-6,TRBJ2-7,15,-,-,CASSYSRGRSYEQYF,TGTGCCAGCAGTTACTCGCGGGGGCGCTCCTACGAGCAGTACTTC
TRBV27,TRBJ2-7,18,TRBD2,-,CASSLSGLAGSLHYEQYF,TGTGCCAGCAGTTTATCTGGTCTAGCGGGTTCACTCCATTACGAGCAGTACTTC
TRBV11-3,TRBJ1-3,15,-,-,CASRHRQSSGNTIYF,TGTGCCAGCAGACACCGACAGAGCTCTGGAAACACCATATATTTT